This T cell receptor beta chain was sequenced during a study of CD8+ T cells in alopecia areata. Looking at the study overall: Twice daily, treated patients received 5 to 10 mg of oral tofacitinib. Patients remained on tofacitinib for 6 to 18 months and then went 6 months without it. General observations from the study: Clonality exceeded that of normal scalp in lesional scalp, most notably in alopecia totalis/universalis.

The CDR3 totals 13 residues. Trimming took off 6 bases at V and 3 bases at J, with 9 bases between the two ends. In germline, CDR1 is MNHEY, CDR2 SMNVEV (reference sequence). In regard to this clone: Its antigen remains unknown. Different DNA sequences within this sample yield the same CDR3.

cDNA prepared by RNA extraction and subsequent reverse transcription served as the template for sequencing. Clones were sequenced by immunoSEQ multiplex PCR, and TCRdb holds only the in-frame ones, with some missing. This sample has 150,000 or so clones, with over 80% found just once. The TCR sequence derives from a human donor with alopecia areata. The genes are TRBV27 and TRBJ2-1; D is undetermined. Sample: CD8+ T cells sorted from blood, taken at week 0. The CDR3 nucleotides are TGTGCCAGCAGACCTCTAGACTACAATGAGCAGTTCTTC. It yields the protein CASRPLDYNEQFF.